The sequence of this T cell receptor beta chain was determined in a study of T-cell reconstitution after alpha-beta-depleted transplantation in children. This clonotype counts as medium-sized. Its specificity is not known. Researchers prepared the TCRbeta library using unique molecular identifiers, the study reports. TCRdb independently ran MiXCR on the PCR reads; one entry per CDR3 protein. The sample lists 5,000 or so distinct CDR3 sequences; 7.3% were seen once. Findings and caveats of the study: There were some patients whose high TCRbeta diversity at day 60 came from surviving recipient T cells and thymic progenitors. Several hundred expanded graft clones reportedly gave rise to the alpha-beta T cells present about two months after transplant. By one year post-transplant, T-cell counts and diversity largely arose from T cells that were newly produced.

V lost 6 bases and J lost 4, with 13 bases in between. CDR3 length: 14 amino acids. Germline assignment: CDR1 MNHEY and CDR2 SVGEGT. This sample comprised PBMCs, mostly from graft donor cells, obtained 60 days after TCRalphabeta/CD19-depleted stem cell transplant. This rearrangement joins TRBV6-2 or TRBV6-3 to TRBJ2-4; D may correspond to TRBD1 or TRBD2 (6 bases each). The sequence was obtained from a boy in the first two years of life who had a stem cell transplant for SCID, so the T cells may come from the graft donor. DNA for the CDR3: TGTGCCAGCAGACCTGGGGGGCCAAAAAACATTCAGTACTTC. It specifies CASRPGGPKNIQYF.